This record looks at one T cell receptor (beta chain) sequence and its context. The sample carries other DNA sequences with the same CDR3. This record belongs to a study of cytomegalovirus exposure and HLA in healthy donors. Profiled with immunoSEQ multiplex PCR; TCRdb holds only in-frame clones, not every one. Found here are 200,000 or so clones, less than 85% of them singletons; the top ten hold about 6%. This CDR3 has 15 residues. V lost 5 bases, J lost 3 bases, and 6 bases stayed unmatched. Germline lookup yields CDR1 MNHNY and CDR2 SVGAGI (reference sequence). The source material was PBMCs. This clonotype originated in a woman in her late teens or twenties in good health and CMV-seronegative. The rearrangement links TRBV6-6 to TRBJ1-2; 10 bases line up with TRBD1. This CDR3 reads CASSLSGTGDYGYTF. The CDR3 nucleotides are TGTGCCAGCAGTCTTTCCGGGACAGGGGACTATGGCTACACCTTC.